A selection of T cell receptor beta chains follows, all from one sample in a study of T-cell memory formation after mild COVID-19. TCRdb reprocessed the 5' RACE reads via MiXCR and lists one record per CDR3 protein. This table holds about 180,000 distinct CDR3 sequences, roughly 18% found once. Sequencing was done on a sample of PBMCs or a T cell subset sorted from them (not recorded which). The source of these receptors is a man younger than 30 who had mild COVID-19 (a few samples of this study predate the infection). Cell type and time point are not known. Both conserved end residues are part of each CDR3. D genes are given only for firm matches. Clone size appears in some rows only: once, few, many, or a class for an expanded clone.

j_call,v_call,clone_size,d_call,cdr3_nt,cdr3_aa
TRBJ2-7,TRBV6-6,-,-,TGTGCCAGCAGTCCCGGACCAGGCGAGCAGTACTTC,CASSPGPGEQYF
TRBJ2-1,TRBV15,many,-,TGTGCCACCAGCGCCCACGGGGGTGATCCCTACAATGAGCAGTTCTTC,CATSAHGGDPYNEQFF
TRBJ2-3,TRBV5-6,few,TRBD1,TGTGCCAGCAGCGGAACAGGGGCAGATACGCAGTATTTT,CASSGTGADTQYF
TRBJ1-6,TRBV7-2,-,-,TGTGCCAGCAGCTCGACGACAGATAGTTCACCCCTCCACTTT,CASSSTTDSSPLHF
TRBJ1-1,TRBV7-9,few,TRBD1,TGTGCCAGCAGCTTAGTCTTCGGGACAGTGCCGAACACTGAAGCTTTCTTT,CASSLVFGTVPNTEAFF
TRBJ1-5,TRBV12-3/TRBV12-4,-,-,TGTGCCAGCAGTTTTAACGGGGATCAGCCCCAGCATTTT,CASSFNGDQPQHF
TRBJ1-2,TRBV6-1,-,-,TGTGCCAGCAGATTACAGCTTAACTATGGCTACACCTTC,CASRLQLNYGYTF
TRBJ1-6,TRBV7-9,few,-,TGTGCCAGCAGCTTTTCCAGAGGCCACTCACCCCTCCACTTT,CASSFSRGHSPLHF
TRBJ1-1,TRBV18,-,-,TGTGCCAGCTCACGATGGACTGGAACGACTGAAGCTTTCTTT,CASSRWTGTTEAFF
TRBJ2-7,TRBV10-2,-,-,TGCGCCAGCAGTGAAGGTGGTCACGAGCAGTACTTC,CASSEGGHEQYF
TRBJ1-5,TRBV6-1,-,-,TGTGCCAGCAGTGAATGGGCCGATCAGCCCCAGCATTTT,CASSEWADQPQHF
TRBJ2-1,TRBV11-2,few,TRBD2,TGTGCCAGCAGCCCCTGGCTAGCGGGGGGGCAGTTCTTC,CASSPWLAGGQFF
TRBJ2-7,TRBV7-2,-,TRBD2,TGTGCCAGCAGCTTAGTAGCGGGCAGCTCCTACGAGCAGTACTTC,CASSLVAGSSYEQYF
TRBJ1-2,TRBV20-1,-,-,TGCAGTGCAAAAACCCAGGGGATCTACTCCTTC,CSAKTQGIYSF
TRBJ2-5,TRBV2,-,-,TGTGCCAGCAATACCGGAGGGGAGACCCAGTACTTC,CASNTGGETQYF
TRBJ1-2,TRBV18,-,-,TGTGCCAGCTCACCCGCCGGGCCTCTTCTCTATGGCTACACCTTC,CASSPAGPLLYGYTF
TRBJ2-2,TRBV7-2,-,-,TGTGCCAGCAGCATCCGGACGGGGCCCAACACCGGGGAGCTGTTTTTT,CASSIRTGPNTGELFF